This T cell receptor (beta chain) was retrieved from a study of CXCR3-negative and CXCR3-positive naive CD8 T cells. General study findings and limits: Against CXCR3-negative naive cells, CXCR3-positive naive cells showed more hydrophobic TRB CDR3s.

About this clonotype itself: Its cognate antigen is unknown.

Germline V gene data show CDR1 as SQVTM and CDR2 as ANQGSEA. The CDR3 runs to 17 residues. Investigators sorted each CD8+ T cell subset in triplicate, taking 300,000 cells each time. Libraries of TRB cDNA were made by 5' RACE and carried UMIs. TCRdb reprocessed the 5' RACE reads, with one entry per CDR3 protein and no DNA. This table lists 84,000 or so distinct CDR3 sequences. The sequence derives from a human donor in good health. Some clones in this sample may be carry-over from other donors' samples. The chain carries TRBV29-1 and TRBJ2-4; no DNA is available, so the TRBD2 call from TCRdb remains unchecked. The sample comprised naive CXCR3+ CD8+ T cells from blood. Stated subset: CD45RO-CCR7+CD27+CD95- naive CD8+ T cells expressing CXCR3 (TNR3+). This CDR3 reads CSVEKYLSGVAKNIQYF.